The 24 T cell receptor beta chains given below trace back to one sample, sequenced in a study of blood T cell repertoires in COVID-19. TCRdb's copy holds only in-frame clones and misses some; the assay was immunoSEQ multiplex PCR. The sample gives 360,000 or so clones, 80% to 85% of which show up once; about 4.8% is in the top ten. The sample taken for sequencing was PBMCs or T cells enriched from blood (not recorded which). Receptor source: a woman aged 50 to 60 who had recovered from COVID-19.

This chain uses TRBV11-2 with TRBJ2-2; D possibly corresponds to TRBD2 (6 bases). CDR1 is SGHAT and CDR2 is FQNNGV in the germline V gene. The V end was cut by 4 bases, the J end by 0 bases, with 15 bases between. The CDR3 is made up of 17 amino acids. The CDR3 DNA follows: TGTGCCAGCAGCTACGTCCAGGGACTCACGAACACCGGGGAGCTGTTTTTT. It encodes CASSYVQGLTNTGELFF.

V and J are TRBV11-2 and TRBJ1-1; 10 bases are shared with TRBD1. Per the germline V gene, CDR1 is SGHAT and CDR2 is FQNNGV. CDR3 length equals 15 residues. With V trimmed by 5 bases and J by 4 bases, 7 bases remained unmatched. The CDR3: CASSLDRGAGTEAFF. In DNA, the CDR3 is TGTGCCAGCAGCCTGGACAGGGGGGCAGGCACTGAAGCTTTCTTT.

The V gene is TRBV2, the J gene TRBJ1-1, with 7 bases identical to TRBD1. With 6 bases clipped from V and 2 bases from J, the junction kept 3 bases outside the gene matches. Per the germline V gene, CDR1 is SNHLY and CDR2 is FYNNEI. This CDR3 is 13 amino acids long. CDR3 region: CASRWTGNTEAFF. The CDR3, as DNA: TGTGCCAGCAGATGGACAGGAAACACTGAAGCTTTCTTT. Full variable domain (outside the CDR3, taken from reference TRBV2 and TRBJ1-1): EPEVTQTPSHQVTQMGQEVILRCVPISNHLYFYWYRQILGQKVEFLVSFYNNEISEKSEIFDDQFSVERPDGSNFTLKIRSTKLEDSAMYFCASRWTGNTEAFFGQGTRLTVV.

V and J are TRBV4-1 and TRBJ2-3; TRBD2 matches at 16 bases. The J segment lost 5 bases and the V segment lost 1 base, leaving 9 bases of the junction unmatched. The V gene's germline CDR1 is MGHRA and CDR2 YSYEKL. This CDR3 spans 19 amino acids. This chain's CDR3 is CASSQGTPGLAGGQDTQYF. Here the CDR3 DNA reads TGCGCCAGCAGCCAAGGCACACCGGGACTAGCGGGAGGGCAAGATACGCAGTATTTT.

V usage is TRBV11-3 and J usage is TRBJ2-1; TRBD2 agrees at 12 bases. The CDR3 contains 18 residues. Germline CDR1 SGHNT, CDR2 YENEEA. After removal of 2 bases from V and 1 base from J, the junction contained 6 bases not matched to a gene. DNA of the CDR3: TGTGCCAGCAGCTTACGCCTAGCGGGGGGGCCTTCCTACAATGAGCAGTTCTTC. Its protein is CASSLRLAGGPSYNEQFF. Full variable domain (remainder filled in from reference TRBV11-3 and TRBJ2-1): EAGVVQSPRYKIIEKKQPVAFWCNPISGHNTLYWYLQNLGQGPELLIRYENEEAVDDSQLPKDRFSAERLKGVDSTLKIQPAELGDSAVYLCASSLRLAGGPSYNEQFFGPGTRLTVL.

The chain carries TRBV2 and TRBJ1-1; D might be TRBD1 (6 bases). The V gene's germline CDR1 is SNHLY and CDR2 FYNNEI. Deletions cut 3 bases from V and 1 base from J, with 12 bases between. The CDR3 is 15 residues long. The CDR3 is CASSDVGAENTEAFF. The CDR3 region has the DNA TGTGCCAGCAGTGATGTGGGGGCAGAGAACACTGAAGCTTTCTTT.

The chain has TRBV2 and TRBJ2-3; 7 bases line up with TRBD2. Germline V gene data show CDR1 as SNHLY and CDR2 as FYNNEI. The CDR3 is 16 amino acids. The V and J ends lost 4 bases and 2 bases, in that order; junction bases with no gene match: 9. CDR3 sequence (DNA): TGTGCCAGCAGTGGGAGGACTAGGATATACACAGATACGCAGTATTTT. Its protein is CASSGRTRIYTDTQYF.

The chain has TRBV7-6 and TRBJ1-4, with a weak D call TRBD1 (6 bases). This CDR3 comprises 15 residues. The germline V and J ends were trimmed by 5 bases and 0 bases, with 10 bases remaining between them. Germline V CDR1 and CDR2: SGHVS, FNYEAQ. CDR3 in amino acids: CASSRGAATNEKLFF. CDR3 DNA sequence: TGTGCCAGCAGCCGGGGGGCTGCAACTAATGAAAAACTGTTTTTT.

The gene calls are TRBV4-3 and TRBJ2-3, with D maybe TRBD2 (7 bases). The CDR3 consists of 16 residues. Trimming removed 2 bases from V and 1 base from J, with 13 bases in between. Per the germline V gene, CDR1 is LGHNA and CDR2 is YSLEER. CDR3 in DNA: TGCGCCAGCAGCCAATCGCGGGGGCTCGGCACAGATACGCAGTATTTT. Amino acid sequence: CASSQSRGLGTDTQYF.

This clone has just a few counts. This rearrangement joins TRBV11-3 to TRBJ2-1; a weak D match, TRBD2 (6 bases). V was trimmed by 5 bases and J by 4 bases, leaving 15 bases between them. Germline-derived CDR1 and CDR2 are SGHNT and YENEEA. The CDR3 is 15 amino acids. CDR3 sequence (DNA): TGTGCCAGCAGCCGGGGGAGTACGATATACAATGAGCAGTTCTTC. This translates into CASSRGSTIYNEQFF.

The chain is built from TRBV7-9 and TRBJ1-6; possibly TRBD1 for D (5 bases). The CDR3 consists of 17 residues. Trimming removed 5 bases at V and 0 bases at J, with 14 bases between. From germline, CDR1 is SEHNR and CDR2 FQNEAQ (reference sequence). DNA for the CDR3: TGTGCCAGCAGCAAGGACACCTTGAGCTCCTATAATTCACCCCTCCACTTT. Residues: CASSKDTLSSYNSPLHF.

The chain uses TRBV18 and TRBJ2-1; the D gene is possibly TRBD1 (5 bases). Germline V gene lookup returns CDR1 KGHSH and CDR2 LQKENI. The CDR3 has 14 amino acids. Trimming removed 3 bases from V and 5 bases from J, with 11 bases in between. CDR3 in amino acids: CASSPLDSNNEQFF. The CDR3 DNA sequence: TGTGCCAGCTCACCCCTCGACAGTAACAATGAGCAGTTCTTC.

This chain joins TRBV29-1 and TRBJ2-3; 11 nucleotides line up with TRBD2. The trim removed 7 bases at V and 1 base at J, leaving 10 bases unmatched. This CDR3 comprises 16 residues. The germline gives CDR1 SQVTM, CDR2 ANQGSEA. CDR3 in DNA: TGCAGCGCTCTTCCGGGACTAGCGGACCGCACAGATACGCAGTATTTT. This sequence encodes CSALPGLADRTDTQYF.

The chain employs TRBV29-1 and TRBJ1-5, with D possibly being TRBD1 (5 bases). V was cut by 7 bases and J by 2 bases, with 15 bases left in between. The CDR3 sequence is 14 residues long. From germline, CDR1 is SQVTM and CDR2 ANQGSEA. Here the CDR3 DNA reads TGCAGCGCCTCCCAGGGCTTGGGCAATCAGCCCCAGCATTTT. This translates into CSASQGLGNQPQHF.

V gene TRBV3-1 (or the pseudogene TRBV3-2) combines with J gene TRBJ1-5, with D possibly being TRBD1 (6 bases). The length of the CDR3 is 14 residues. Trimming took off 1 base at V and 5 bases at J, with 9 bases between the two ends. Germline-derived CDR1 and CDR2 are LGHDT and YNNKEL (reference sequence). In DNA form, the CDR3 reads TGTGCCAGCAGCCAAGCAGGGGTATATCAGCCCCAGCATTTT. It yields the protein CASSQAGVYQPQHF.

The V gene is TRBV3-1 (or the pseudogene TRBV3-2), the J gene TRBJ2-7; 11 bases match TRBD2. The germline V gene has CDR1 LGHDT and CDR2 YNNKEL (reference sequence). CDR3 length: 16 residues. The ends lost 1 base at V and 3 bases at J; junction bases unmatched: 5. The chain's CDR3 is CASSQGDLAGGYEQYF. CDR3 DNA: TGTGCCAGCAGCCAAGGGGATCTAGCGGGGGGCTACGAGCAGTACTTC.

In its sample, this clone was seen a few times. This rearrangement joins TRBV7-9 to TRBJ2-7, with TRBD1 matching 7 bases. The V and J ends lost 4 bases and 2 bases, in that order; junction bases with no gene match: 2. Germline loops: CDR1 SEHNR, CDR2 FQNEAQ (reference sequence). The CDR3 extends over 13 amino acids. The DNA for the CDR3 is TGTGCCAGCAGCTCTAGGGGGCCCTACGAGCAGTACTTC. This gives the protein CASSSRGPYEQYF.

The CDR3, as DNA: TGTGCCAGCAGCAAAGGGGACAGCTCCTACGAGCAGTACTTC. Encoded protein: CASSKGDSSYEQYF. This sequence joins TRBV6-2 or TRBV6-3 and TRBJ2-7, with 7 bases that match TRBD1. Per germline, CDR1 MNHEY and CDR2 SVGEGT. The V gene end was trimmed by 6 bases and the J gene end by 0 bases; junction bases not matched to a gene: 5. The CDR3 has 14 amino acids.

The genes are TRBV28 and TRBJ1-2; D not resolved. Per the germline V gene, CDR1 is MDHEN and CDR2 is SYDVKM. The CDR3 length is 13 residues. The ends were cut back, 2 bases at V and 7 bases at J, with 11 bases in the middle. CDR3 coding DNA: TGTGCCAGCAGTTTACCTTCGTCTATTGGCTACACCTTC. This gives the protein CASSLPSSIGYTF.

The chain carries TRBV14 and TRBJ2-3; 8 positions agree with TRBD1. Trimming removed 0 bases from V and 6 bases from J; junction bases left unmatched: 8. The CDR3 spans 16 residues. Germline CDR1 and CDR2: SGHDN and FVKESK. The CDR3: CASSQESRGLKDTQYF. CDR3 nucleotide sequence: TGTGCCAGCAGCCAAGAAAGCAGGGGGCTGAAGGATACGCAGTATTTT.

This chain joins TRBV27 and TRBJ1-4; 8 bases map to TRBD1. This CDR3 region has 17 residues. Germline loops: CDR1 MNHEY, CDR2 SMNVEV (reference sequence). Unmatched junction bases numbered 13, after V lost 2 bases and J lost 8 bases. The CDR3 DNA reads as TGTGCCAGCAGTTTAAGGCTCCGGCCAGGGGGCTACGAAAAACTGTTTTTT. Protein product: CASSLRLRPGGYEKLFF. Full variable domain (outside the CDR3, taken from reference TRBV27 and TRBJ1-4): EAQVTQNPRYLITVTGKKLTVTCSQNMNHEYMSWYRQDPGLGLRQIYYSMNVEVTDKGDVPEGYKVSRKEKRNFPLILESPSPNQTSLYFCASSLRLRPGGYEKLFFGSGTQLSVL.

The chain links TRBV5-4 to TRBJ2-1; tentatively, D is TRBD2 (6 bases). V was shortened by 0 bases and J by 1 base, with 8 bases between the two germline ends. The germline V gene has CDR1 SGHNT and CDR2 YYREEE (reference sequence). The CDR3 has 15 amino acids. The CDR3 here is CASSLVSGSYNEQFF. The CDR3 DNA reads TGTGCCAGCAGCTTGGTTAGCGGATCCTACAATGAGCAGTTCTTC.

V usage is TRBV4-3 and J usage is TRBJ2-2; 12 bases fit TRBD2. Trimming cost V 0 bases and J 6 bases; bases outside gene matches: 8. Looked up from germline, CDR1 is LGHNA and CDR2 is YSLEER. The CDR3 contains 18 residues. The CDR3 loop reads CASSQDFASGRASGELFF. CDR3 DNA: TGCGCCAGCAGCCAAGATTTCGCTAGCGGGAGGGCGTCCGGGGAGCTGTTTTTT.

The V and J genes are TRBV3-1 (or the pseudogene TRBV3-2) and TRBJ2-7; 7 bases agree with TRBD2. This CDR3 has 14 amino acids. V was pared by 4 bases and J by 3 bases, with 6 bases of the junction left unmatched. From germline, CDR1 is LGHDT and CDR2 YNNKEL (reference sequence). As DNA, the CDR3 is TGTGCCAGCAGCCCCGCGGCTAGCGGCTACGAGCAGTACTTC. Translation: CASSPAASGYEQYF.